This T cell receptor beta chain stems from a study of blood T cell repertoires in COVID-19. Whole-study context: Samples taken during acute and convalescent COVID-19 were collected in the United States, Italy and Spain.

The CDR3 sequence is 13 residues long. Germline V gene sequence: CDR1 SSHAT, CDR2 FNYEAQ (reference sequence). Produced via immunoSEQ multiplex PCR; TCRdb's table is partial and in-frame only. The repertoire holds roughly 90,000 clones, roughly 90% seen once, with approximately 1.5% in the top ten. The chain uses TRBV7-7 and TRBJ1-5; TRBD1 is a possible D gene (6 bases). The TCR was taken from a human donor with active COVID-19. The donor label of this sample is uncertain. Sequencing input: peripheral blood. The DNA for the CDR3 is TGTGCTCGTAGACAGGATAGCAATCAGCCCCAGCATTTT. It specifies CARRQDSNQPQHF.